Described below is a single TCR beta chain sequence and its context. Control patients had untreated stable or active relapsing-remitting multiple sclerosis by revised McDonald criteria. After extraction with the RNeasy kit, about 0.5 to 1 ug of the RNA was reverse transcribed using random hexamers. Across 54 Vbeta and 13 Jbeta, TCR beta CDR3 was amplified with immunoSEQ multiplex PCR. TCRdb used MiXCR to reprocess the immunoSEQ multiplex PCR reads, holding one entry per CDR3 protein. Of approximately 130,000 distinct CDR3 sequences in the sample, about 90% were seen once. The length of the CDR3 is 14 residues. Trimming removed 5 bases at V and 2 bases at J, with 12 bases between. Looked up from germline, CDR1 is LNHDA and CDR2 is SQIVND (reference sequence). This sample stems from a study of CD8 T cells in Susac syndrome.

Sequenced material: CD8+ T cells from PBMCs. This TCR derives from a human donor with multiple sclerosis. The chain couples TRBV19 to TRBJ1-1; D may be TRBD1 (6 bases). The CDR3 DNA is TGTGCCAGTAGTCCACGGACAGAAAACACTGAAGCTTTCTTT. This gives the protein CASSPRTENTEAFF.